The clone carrying this TCR beta chain was counted ten times or more. Its antigen is undetermined. This sample was included in a study of T cells in Graves' hyperthyroidism and ophthalmopathy. Findings and caveats of the study: Using 13 V-J features, a model discriminated ophthalmopathy from stable hyperthyroidism. Blood also contained most expanded thyroid clonotypes above 0.001.

Absent ophthalmopathy progression within 18 months defined stable Graves' hyperthyroidism. PBMCs were derived from around 10 ml fresh peripheral blood. RNA transcripts provided the source from which TCR beta CDR3 regions were amplified. An initial round of RT-PCR targeting the TCR CDR3 relied on the HTBI primer set. Each CDR3 protein is one row after TCRdb ran MiXCR on the multiplex PCR reads. Among under 350,000 distinct CDR3 sequences, roughly a fifth were seen once, and the ten largest hold around 45%. The sample comprised blood. The clonotype originates from a woman aged 45-59 years with Graves' hyperthyroidism.

The CDR3 here is CASSLGGEQYF. The CDR3 DNA sequence: TGCGCCAGCAGCTTGGGGGGCGAGCAGTACTTC. The rearrangement uses TRBV5-1 and TRBJ2-7; D gene unclear. From germline, CDR1 is SGHRS and CDR2 YFSETQ. The V end was cut by 0 bases, the J end by 6 bases, with 4 bases between. The CDR3 totals 11 residues. The full variable domain, rest sourced from reference TRBV5-1 and TRBJ2-7, is KAGVTQTPRYLIKTRGQQVTLSCSPISGHRSVSWYQQTPGQGLQFLFEYFSETQRNKGNFPGRFSGRQFSNSRSEMNVSTLELGDSALYLCASSLGGEQYFGPGTRLTVT.